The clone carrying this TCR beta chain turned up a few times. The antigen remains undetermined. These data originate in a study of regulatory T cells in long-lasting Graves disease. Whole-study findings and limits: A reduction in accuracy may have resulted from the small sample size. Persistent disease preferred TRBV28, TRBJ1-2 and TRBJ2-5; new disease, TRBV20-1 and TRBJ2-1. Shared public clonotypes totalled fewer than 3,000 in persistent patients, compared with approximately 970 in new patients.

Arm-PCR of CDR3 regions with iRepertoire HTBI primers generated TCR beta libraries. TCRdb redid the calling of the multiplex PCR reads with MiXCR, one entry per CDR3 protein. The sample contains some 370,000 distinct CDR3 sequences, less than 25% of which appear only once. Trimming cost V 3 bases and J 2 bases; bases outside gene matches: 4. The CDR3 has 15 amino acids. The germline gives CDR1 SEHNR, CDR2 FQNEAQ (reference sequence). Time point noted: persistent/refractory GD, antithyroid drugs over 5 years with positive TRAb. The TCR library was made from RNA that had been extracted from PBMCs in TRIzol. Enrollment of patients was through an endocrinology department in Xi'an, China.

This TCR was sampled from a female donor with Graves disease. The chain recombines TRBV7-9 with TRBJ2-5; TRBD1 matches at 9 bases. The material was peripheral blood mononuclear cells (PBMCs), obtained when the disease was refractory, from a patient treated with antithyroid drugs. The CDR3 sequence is CASSFGDREQETQYF. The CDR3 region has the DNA TGTGCCAGCAGCTTCGGGGACAGGGAACAAGAGACCCAGTACTTC.